One sample yielded the 19 T cell receptor beta chains listed below, sequenced in a study of T cells in Graves' hyperthyroidism and ophthalmopathy. TCR beta CDR3 region amplification was performed from RNA transcripts. An initial round of RT-PCR targeting the TCR CDR3 relied on the HTBI primer set. TCRdb called the multiplex PCR reads again in MiXCR, with one record for every CDR3 protein. The data contain some 510,000 distinct CDR3 sequences, around 20% of them singletons. Sequenced input: blood. These TCRs come from a man younger than 35 with Graves' hyperthyroidism.

A few counts support this clonotype. The chain combines TRBV5-1 with TRBJ2-7, with 11 bases matching TRBD2. The CDR3 is 15 amino acids. Germline V gene sequence: CDR1 SGHRS, CDR2 YFSETQ. J gave up 5 bases and V 4 bases, and 8 bases lay outside the gene matches. The CDR3 DNA sequence: TGCGCCAGCAGCGGGGGACTAGCGGAATCCCACGAGCAGTACTTC. Residues: CASSGGLAESHEQYF.

The V and J genes are TRBV13 and TRBJ2-5; D call uncertain. Germline assignment: CDR1 PRHDT and CDR2 FYEKMQ (reference sequence). V shed 5 bases and J shed 4 bases, with 8 bases lying between them. This CDR3 has 12 residues. CDR3 coding DNA: TGTGCCAGCAGCCAATTCTCAGAGACCCAGTACTTC. Translation: CASSQFSETQYF.

This clonotype has a count of ten or more. The chain has TRBV6-5 and TRBJ1-1, with 8 bases matching TRBD1. V was clipped by 4 bases and J by 11 bases; unmatched bases: 6. Germline V lookup: CDR1 MNHEY, CDR2 SVGAGI. This CDR3 comprises 12 residues. As DNA, the CDR3 is TGTGCCAGCAGTTCGCCGGACAGGGTGGCTTTCTTT. Protein sequence: CASSSPDRVAFF.

This clonotype has a count of ten or more. The V call is TRBV20-1, the J call TRBJ2-7, with 7 nucleotides matching TRBD1. The CDR3 covers 14 residues. Germline V gene sequence: CDR1 DFQATT, CDR2 SNEGSKA (reference sequence). J was trimmed by 3 bases and V by 6 bases; bases with no gene match: 11. DNA for the CDR3: TGCAGTGCACCCTCCAGGACAGGATTCTACGAGCAGTACTTC. It codes for CSAPSRTGFYEQYF.

Regarding this clonotype: This may arise from a read error, as a much more abundant clone is one base away. The chain combines TRBV4-1 with TRBJ2-5, with TRBD2 matching 12 bases. Germline-derived CDR1 and CDR2 are MGHRA and YSYEKL. There are 17 residues in the CDR3. The CDR3 DNA sequence: TGCGCCAGCAGCCAAGGACTAGCGGGGGTGCAACAAGAGACCAAGTACTTC. This gives the protein CASSQGLAGVQQETKYF.

This clonotype has only a few counts. The chain recombines TRBV28 with TRBJ1-1, with D hard to call. The CDR3 is made up of 14 amino acids. The germline V and J ends were trimmed by 8 bases and 1 base, with 14 bases remaining between them. The germline gives CDR1 MDHEN, CDR2 SYDVKM. CDR3 bases: TGTGCCAGCTTAGGGTCGAGGCCGAACACTGAAGCTTTCTTT. Its translation: CASLGSRPNTEAFF.

This clonotype came up a few times. This chain connects TRBV27 to TRBJ2-7, with D perhaps matching TRBD2 (6 bases). Germline V CDR1 and CDR2: MNHEY, SMNVEV (reference sequence). The V gene lost 2 bases and the J gene lost 0 bases, with 14 bases spanning the gap. The CDR3 loop spans 16 amino acids. In DNA form, the CDR3 reads TGTGCCAGCAGTTTAGCAGGGACTTCTAGCTCCTACGAGCAGTACTTC. Translating gives CASSLAGTSSSYEQYF.

This clonotype was recorded at least ten times. This chain links TRBV28 with TRBJ1-1; D is perhaps TRBD1 (5 bases). Trimming shortened V by 7 bases and J by 2 bases, and 20 bases separated the two germline ends. The CDR3 consists of 16 residues. The germline gives CDR1 MDHEN, CDR2 SYDVKM. CDR3 residues: CASTSGTFMQNTEAFF. The CDR3 DNA follows: TGTGCCAGCACCTCAGGGACCTTCATGCAAAACACTGAAGCTTTCTTT.

At least ten counts were recorded for this clonotype. V usage is TRBV6-5 and J usage is TRBJ1-1, with D maybe TRBD1 (5 bases). There are 16 residues in the CDR3. Deletions cut 0 bases from V and 6 bases from J, with 17 bases between. Germline V CDR1 and CDR2: MNHEY, SVGAGI. This chain's CDR3 is CASSYSGQGMGAEAFF. DNA for the CDR3: TGTGCCAGCAGTTACTCCGGCCAGGGAATGGGGGCTGAAGCTTTCTTT.

CDR3 protein: CASSLVGQGRNTEAFF. Written as DNA, the CDR3 is TGTGCCAGCAGTTTGGTAGGGCAGGGTCGGAACACTGAAGCTTTCTTT. This sequence joins TRBV12-3 or TRBV12-4 and TRBJ1-1; D is possibly TRBD1 (5 bases). Trimming removed 3 bases from V and 1 base from J, with 15 bases in between. This CDR3 comprises 16 residues.

The sample holds many counts of this clonotype. This chain joins TRBV2 and TRBJ2-7, with D unclear. The germline V gene encodes CDR1 SNHLY and CDR2 FYNNEI. Deletions cut 4 bases from V and 6 bases from J, with 10 bases between. CDR3 length: 12 amino acids. In DNA, the CDR3 is TGTGCCAGCAGTGGACTGAATGGCGAGCAGTACTTC. Amino acids: CASSGLNGEQYF.

This clonotype was counted at least ten times. This sequence joins TRBV6-6 and TRBJ1-1; D is perhaps TRBD1 (5 bases). The germline V and J ends were trimmed by 8 bases and 8 bases, with 18 bases remaining between them. Germline CDR1 MNHNY, CDR2 SVGAGI (reference sequence). The CDR3 is 13 residues long. The chain's CDR3 is CASGDLRGAEAFF. In DNA form, the CDR3 reads TGTGCCAGCGGCGACTTAAGGGGAGCGGAAGCTTTCTTT.

The chain carries TRBV19 and TRBJ2-7; D gene uncertain. Germline V gene data show CDR1 as LNHDA and CDR2 as SQIVND (reference sequence). Trimming removed 5 bases at V and 6 bases at J, with 17 bases between. This CDR3 spans 14 amino acids. DNA for the CDR3: TGTGCCAGTAGTGGTCAGTGGTCCAACGCCGAGCAGTACTTC. It specifies CASSGQWSNAEQYF. The whole variable domain, remainder taken from reference TRBV19 and TRBJ2-7, is DGGITQSPKYLFRKEGQNVTLSCEQNLNHDAMYWYRQDPGQGLRLIYYSQIVNDFQKGDIAEGYSVSREKKESFPLTVTSAQKNPTAFYLCASSGQWSNAEQYFGPGTRLTVT.

V and J are TRBV28 and TRBJ1-2; TRBD1 matches 10 bases. Germline V lookup: CDR1 MDHEN, CDR2 SYDVKM. Germline trimming cut 6 bases from V and 0 bases from J; bases unmatched to any gene: 10. CDR3 size: 17 residues. This CDR3 reads CASRTKTGGSTNYGYTF. CDR3 DNA: TGTGCCAGCAGGACTAAGACAGGGGGCTCTACTAACTATGGCTACACCTTC.

This clonotype was seen repeatedly, ten times or more. A much larger clone differs by one base, so this may be a read error. The J gene is TRBJ2-7, the V gene TRBV15, with a possible D match to TRBD1 (6 bases). The germline CDR1 and CDR2 sequences are LNHNV and YYDKDF (reference sequence). The V and J ends lost 4 bases and 2 bases respectively, with 15 bases between them. The CDR3 sequence is 15 residues long. Here the CDR3 reads CATSIDWDTTYEQYF. CDR3 nucleotides: TGTGCCACCAGCATCGACTGGGACACAACCTACGAGCAGTACTTC.

The rearrangement links TRBV3-1 to TRBJ1-1; possibly TRBD1 for D (6 bases). The CDR3 sequence is 15 residues long. CDR1 and CDR2 from the germline V gene are LGHDT and YNNKEL (reference sequence). V was pared by 1 base and J by 0 bases, with 9 bases between. The DNA of the CDR3 is TGTGCCAGCAGCCAAGGGGGGACATTGAACACTGAAGCTTTCTTT. This sequence encodes CASSQGGTLNTEAFF.

This clonotype was seen a handful of times. The chain employs TRBV27 and TRBJ2-5; no reliable D call. Looked up from germline, CDR1 is MNHEY and CDR2 is SMNVEV (reference sequence). Trimming shortened V by 8 bases and J by 5 bases, and 18 bases separated the two germline ends. The CDR3 has 14 residues. As DNA, the CDR3 is TGTGCCAGCTCCTGGACCGCGGAGAGGGAGACCCAGTACTTC. Protein product: CASSWTAERETQYF.

This clonotype has a count of ten or more. This chain uses TRBV27 with TRBJ2-2; 11 nucleotides align to TRBD2. Germline assignment: CDR1 MNHEY and CDR2 SMNVEV (reference sequence). V lost 4 bases, J lost 6 bases, and 7 bases stayed unmatched. There are 16 residues in the CDR3. CDR3: CASSSLAGGLAGELFF. The CDR3, as DNA: TGTGCCAGCAGTTCCTTAGCGGGGGGGCTCGCCGGGGAGCTGTTTTTT.

Ten or more counts support this clonotype. The V call is TRBV6-8, the J call TRBJ1-5, with D tentatively TRBD1 (5 bases). Germline V CDR1 and CDR2: MNHGY, SAAAGT. CDR3 size: 14 residues. Trimming removed 6 bases from V and 7 bases from J, with 16 bases in between. This CDR3 is CASSRGGVRQPQHF. CDR3 coding DNA: TGTGCCAGCAGCCGGGGAGGGGTGCGGCAGCCCCAGCATTTT.